These 32 T cell receptor beta chains share one sample of origin, sequenced in a study of cytomegalovirus exposure and HLA in healthy donors. Profiling relied on immunoSEQ multiplex PCR, and the TCRdb table lists in-frame clones only, not all of them. This table holds about 150,000 clones, about 91% found once. Sequencing was carried out using PBMCs. These receptors were taken from a man aged 18 to 35 in good health and CMV-seropositive.

This clone was counted at least ten times. The chain combines TRBV6-1 with TRBJ2-2; 7 positions agree with TRBD1. CDR3 length: 14 residues. Germline V gene data show CDR1 as MNHNS and CDR2 as SASEGT. Unmatched junction bases numbered 1, after V lost 6 bases and J lost 0 bases. The chain's CDR3 is CASRGQANTGELFF. Here the CDR3 DNA reads TGTGCCAGCAGAGGACAGGCGAACACCGGGGAGCTGTTTTTT.

The chain is built from TRBV7-2 and TRBJ1-5, with a possible D match to TRBD1 (6 bases). Germline CDR1 SGHTA, CDR2 FQGNSA. V lost 5 bases, J lost 4 bases, and 9 bases lay in between. The CDR3 runs 13 residues. The CDR3 sequence: CASSPQGNQPQHF. DNA for the CDR3: TGTGCCAGCAGCCCACAGGGTAATCAGCCCCAGCATTTT.

V and J are TRBV6-1 and TRBJ1-2; D unresolved. CDR1 and CDR2 from the germline V gene are MNHNS and SASEGT. This CDR3 spans 15 amino acids. V was trimmed by 8 bases and J by 2 bases, leaving 18 bases between them. The CDR3: CASLPLSTRNYGYTF. The DNA of the CDR3 is TGTGCCAGCCTCCCCCTTTCGACAAGAAACTATGGCTACACCTTC.

This sequence joins TRBV6-5 and TRBJ2-1, with D perhaps matching TRBD2 (5 bases). The CDR3 loop spans 11 amino acids. The V end was cut by 6 bases, the J end by 13 bases, with 13 bases between. Germline loops: CDR1 MNHEY, CDR2 SVGAGI. CDR3 amino acids: CASSSGISQFF. DNA for the CDR3: TGTGCCAGCAGCTCCGGGATTAGCCAGTTCTTC.

This chain joins TRBV5-5 and TRBJ1-5; tentatively, D is TRBD1 (5 bases). Trimming cost V 0 bases and J 7 bases, with 8 bases left between them. The CDR3 runs to 13 residues. Germline assignment: CDR1 SGHKS and CDR2 YYEKEE (reference sequence). This CDR3 reads CASSLEGHQPQHF. In DNA form, the CDR3 reads TGTGCCAGCAGCTTGGAGGGGCACCAGCCCCAGCATTTT.

The chain couples TRBV4-1 to TRBJ1-5; no clear D. The germline V gene encodes CDR1 MGHRA and CDR2 YSYEKL. This CDR3 has 15 residues. Trimming cost V 0 bases and J 6 bases, with 12 bases left between them. Written as DNA, the CDR3 is TGCGCCAGCAGCCAAGATTGGTGGGGAGGTCAGCCCCAGCATTTT. It specifies CASSQDWWGGQPQHF.

The rearrangement links TRBV29-1 to TRBJ1-1; no clear D gene. Germline V gene data show CDR1 as SQVTM and CDR2 as ANQGSEA. This CDR3 spans 12 amino acids. Trimming took off 1 base at V and 4 bases at J, with 7 bases between the two ends. CDR3 nucleotide sequence: TGCAGCGTTGAAGGGCCCCCCACTGAAGCTTTCTTT. Encoded protein: CSVEGPPTEAFF.

V is TRBV2 and J is TRBJ1-3, with D hard to call. The germline V gene encodes CDR1 SNHLY and CDR2 FYNNEI. The CDR3 has 15 amino acids. The V end was cut by 4 bases, the J end by 0 bases, with 10 bases between. The CDR3, as DNA: TGTGCCAGCAGTGGGAGACGGTCCTCTGGAAACACCATATATTTT. Translated: CASSGRRSSGNTIYF.

This clone was observed once. V is TRBV25-1 and J is TRBJ2-1; D perhaps matches TRBD2 (6 bases). CDR3 size: 14 residues. Trimming shortened V by 4 bases and J by 3 bases, and 10 bases separated the two germline ends. Germline CDR1 and CDR2: MGHDK and SYGVNS. The CDR3 DNA follows: TGTGCCAGCAGTGGCGGGGCCATCTACAATGAGCAGTTCTTC. Its translation: CASSGGAIYNEQFF.

The rearrangement joins TRBV28 to TRBJ2-7, with 9 positions matching TRBD1. V lost 6 bases and J lost 2; bases outside the gene matches: 8. This CDR3 has 15 residues. CDR1 and CDR2 (germline): MDHEN, SYDVKM. CDR3 sequence reads: CASSRPGTGTYEQYF. DNA of the CDR3: TGTGCCAGCAGCCGACCCGGGACAGGGACCTACGAGCAGTACTTC.

The genes are TRBV7-6 and TRBJ1-4; 9 nucleotides align to TRBD1. The junction had 4 bases not matched to a gene; V was cut back by 3 bases and J by 8 bases. This CDR3 has 14 amino acids. The germline V gene encodes CDR1 SGHVS and CDR2 FNYEAQ. CDR3 sequence reads: CASSFGTGGEKLFF. Written as DNA, the CDR3 is TGTGCCAGCAGCTTCGGAACAGGGGGCGAAAAACTGTTTTTT.

The J gene is TRBJ2-1, the V gene TRBV7-6; 10 bases align to TRBD1. Germline V gene lookup returns CDR1 SGHVS and CDR2 FNYEAQ. The trim removed 0 bases at V and 4 bases at J, leaving 3 bases unmatched. CDR3 length equals 16 residues. Written as DNA, the CDR3 is TGTGCCAGCAGCTTAGCAGTGGACAGGGGGTACAATGAGCAGTTCTTC. Its protein product is CASSLAVDRGYNEQFF.

This chain uses TRBV6-1 with TRBJ2-7; no clear D. V lost 1 base, J lost 2 bases, and 9 bases lay in between. CDR3 length equals 14 residues. Germline CDR1 MNHNS, CDR2 SASEGT. The CDR3 DNA sequence: TGTGCCAGCAGTGAAGGGGCCGATACCTACGAGCAGTACTTC. Protein: CASSEGADTYEQYF.

The V gene is TRBV7-8, the J gene TRBJ1-3; 7 nucleotides line up with TRBD1. The CDR3 contains 13 residues. With 1 base clipped from V and 7 bases from J, the junction kept 1 base outside the gene matches. Germline loops: CDR1 SGHVS, CDR2 FQNEAQ. CDR3 DNA: TGTGCCAGCAGCTTAGGCAGGGGGAACACCATATATTTT. Amino acid sequence: CASSLGRGNTIYF.

This clone was recorded a few times. This chain connects TRBV5-1 to TRBJ2-1; a possible D gene is TRBD1 (5 bases). The germline CDR1 and CDR2 sequences are SGHRS and YFSETQ. The CDR3 has 14 residues. V was cut by 0 bases and J by 5 bases, with 9 bases left in between. The CDR3 reads CASSLGQIDNEQFF. DNA for the CDR3: TGCGCCAGCAGCTTGGGACAGATAGACAATGAGCAGTTCTTC.

The chain couples TRBV2 to TRBJ1-1; 8 nucleotides match TRBD1. Germline V gene lookup returns CDR1 SNHLY and CDR2 FYNNEI. This CDR3 spans 12 amino acids. J was trimmed by 14 bases and V by 6 bases; bases with no gene match: 11. Here the CDR3 reads CASRTTGAHEFF. DNA for the CDR3: TGTGCCAGCAGGACGACAGGGGCCCACGAGTTCTTT.

The CDR3 sequence: CASSADRGDYNEQFF. CDR3 DNA: TGTGCCAGCAGCGCGGACAGGGGGGACTACAATGAGCAGTTCTTC. The chain employs TRBV5-4 and TRBJ2-1; 10 positions match TRBD1. V lost 4 bases, J lost 3 bases, and 4 bases stayed unmatched. Germline V gives CDR1 SGHNT, CDR2 YYREEE (reference sequence). This CDR3 comprises 15 residues.

J is TRBJ1-2 and V is TRBV27; D is undetermined. Germline CDR1 reads MNHEY; CDR2 reads SMNVEV (reference sequence). V shed 3 bases and J shed 8 bases, with 13 bases lying between them. The CDR3 has 13 residues. The CDR3 loop reads CASSFLPVGGYTF. The CDR3 DNA sequence: TGTGCCAGCAGTTTCCTTCCGGTCGGGGGCTACACCTTC.

This clone came up a few times. The gene calls are TRBV11-2 and TRBJ1-6, with D perhaps matching TRBD1 (6 bases). Germline V gene data show CDR1 as SGHAT and CDR2 as FQNNGV. This CDR3 comprises 13 residues. Trimming cost V 5 bases and J 7 bases, with 9 bases left between them. The CDR3 region has the DNA TGTGCCAGCAGCCCACAGGGAAATTCACCCCTCCACTTT. Amino acids: CASSPQGNSPLHF.

This clone was picked up a small number of times. The rearrangement joins TRBV15 to TRBJ2-3; D uncertain. Germline assignment: CDR1 LNHNV and CDR2 YYDKDF (reference sequence). V was cut by 1 base and J by 0 bases, with 5 bases left in between. There are 14 residues in the CDR3. CDR3 amino acids: CATSRVPSTDTQYF. CDR3 nucleotides: TGTGCCACCAGCAGAGTCCCTAGCACAGATACGCAGTATTTT. Looking up the rest from reference TRBV15 and TRBJ2-3 gives the full variable domain: DAMVIQNPRYQVTQFGKPVTLSCSQTLNHNVMYWYQQKSSQAPKLLFHYYDKDFNNEADTPDNFQSRRPNTSFCFLDIRSPGLGDTAMYLCATSRVPSTDTQYFGPGTRLTVL.

The chain links TRBV6-6 to TRBJ2-3; D is perhaps TRBD1 (5 bases). Trimming cost V 6 bases and J 2 bases, with 6 bases left between them. This CDR3 spans 12 amino acids. Germline loops: CDR1 MNHNY, CDR2 SVGAGI (reference sequence). This CDR3 is CASRDITDTQYF. The CDR3, as DNA: TGTGCCAGCAGGGACATCACAGATACGCAGTATTTT.

This clone appeared a few times. The V gene is TRBV19, the J gene TRBJ2-1, with a weak D call TRBD1 (5 bases). This CDR3 contains 13 residues. V was clipped by 9 bases and J by 5 bases, with 14 bases between them. The germline V gene encodes CDR1 LNHDA and CDR2 SQIVND (reference sequence). The CDR3 spells CASSETDHNEQFF. In nucleotides, the CDR3 is TGTGCCAGCAGTGAGACAGACCACAATGAGCAGTTCTTC.

The genes are TRBV5-1 and TRBJ2-5; a possible D gene is TRBD2 (5 bases). CDR3 length: 11 amino acids. CDR1 is SGHRS and CDR2 is YFSETQ in the germline V gene. With 3 bases removed from V and 7 bases from J, the gap between germline ends came to 7 bases. CDR3: CASSSEGTQYF. CDR3 DNA sequence: TGCGCCAGCAGCTCTGAGGGGACCCAGTACTTC.

The chain carries TRBV6-6 and TRBJ1-3, with D perhaps TRBD1 (6 bases). Trimming took 7 bases from V and 7 from J, leaving 23 bases between them. Germline lookup yields CDR1 MNHNY and CDR2 SVGAGI (reference sequence). CDR3 length: 16 residues. CDR3 DNA: TGTGCCAGCAAAAGAACAGGGTCCTCGACGGGGAACACCATATATTTT. This codes for CASKRTGSSTGNTIYF.

The sample holds one count of this clone. V and J are TRBV6-5 and TRBJ2-2; D might be TRBD1 (6 bases). The CDR3 is 16 amino acids. Trimming left V 0 bases short and J 7 bases short, with 15 bases between. Germline V CDR1 and CDR2: MNHEY, SVGAGI. The CDR3, as DNA: TGTGCCAGCAGTTACTCGGGGAACAGGGTTCACGGGGAGCTGTTTTTT. Protein sequence: CASSYSGNRVHGELFF.

The genes are TRBV5-1 and TRBJ1-4; possible D gene TRBD1, 5 bases. Germline values: CDR1 SGHRS, CDR2 YFSETQ. The germline V and J ends were trimmed by 0 bases and 12 bases, with 12 bases remaining between them. The CDR3 length is 13 residues. The DNA of the CDR3 is TGCGCCAGCAGCTTGGCTGGGGCGAAGGAACTGTTTTTT. Residues: CASSLAGAKELFF.

The rearrangement uses TRBV18 and TRBJ2-5; 8 bases agree with TRBD1. J was trimmed by 0 bases and V by 5 bases; bases with no gene match: 5. The germline V gene has CDR1 KGHSH and CDR2 LQKENI. This CDR3 is 15 amino acids long. This chain's CDR3 is CASSAVQGDQETQYF. Written as DNA, the CDR3 is TGTGCCAGCTCAGCGGTACAGGGGGACCAAGAGACCCAGTACTTC. Full variable domain (rest looked up from reference TRBV18 and TRBJ2-5): NAGVMQNPRHLVRRRGQEARLRCSPMKGHSHVYWYRQLPEEGLKFMVYLQKENIIDESGMPKERFSAEFPKEGPSILRIQQVVRGDSAAYFCASSAVQGDQETQYFGPGTRLLVL.

The rearrangement links TRBV6-4 to TRBJ1-1; 7 bases fit TRBD1. Unmatched junction bases numbered 7, after V lost 6 bases and J lost 0 bases. Germline V gene sequence: CDR1 MRHNA, CDR2 SNTAGT. This CDR3 comprises 15 residues. The CDR3 nucleotides read TGTGCCAGCAGCCGAGGGGGCACCATGAACACTGAAGCTTTCTTT. Translating it yields CASSRGGTMNTEAFF.

This chain connects TRBV11-3 to TRBJ2-2; D is perhaps TRBD1 (5 bases). The CDR3 length is 14 residues. V was pared by 3 bases and J by 8 bases, with 13 bases between. Germline V gene lookup returns CDR1 SGHNT and CDR2 YENEEA. CDR3 DNA: TGTGCCAGCAGCTTGGGGCAAGCTCGTGGGGAGCTGTTTTTT. It codes for CASSLGQARGELFF.

The chain employs TRBV7-8 and TRBJ2-3; a possible D gene is TRBD2 (6 bases). This CDR3 is 14 amino acids long. The ends were cut back, 5 bases at V and 6 bases at J, with 15 bases in the middle. CDR1 is SGHVS and CDR2 is FQNEAQ in the germline V gene. CDR3 residues: CASSVRGRPDTQYF. CDR3 in DNA: TGTGCCAGCAGCGTGCGGGGCCGACCGGATACGCAGTATTTT.

This chain uses TRBV4-1 with TRBJ2-1, with D possibly matching TRBD1 (5 bases). Germline V gene sequence: CDR1 MGHRA, CDR2 YSYEKL. Trimming pared 1 base from V and 4 bases from J, leaving 11 bases between. The length of the CDR3 is 15 residues. CDR3 in DNA: TGCGCCAGCAGCCAAGGGTCAGGGTCTTACAATGAGCAGTTCTTC. Its translation: CASSQGSGSYNEQFF.

The count of this clone is one. The V call is TRBV5-4, the J call TRBJ1-6, with 9 bases identical to TRBD1. The CDR3 loop spans 17 amino acids. V shed 3 bases, J shed 6 bases, and the junction held 10 bases outside the gene matches. CDR1 is SGHNT and CDR2 is YYREEE in the germline V gene (reference sequence). The CDR3 DNA follows: TGTGCCAGCAGCTGGGGGACAGGGACTGCCTTTAATTCACCCCTCCACTTT. This sequence encodes CASSWGTGTAFNSPLHF.